The clone carrying this T cell receptor (beta chain) was picked up one time. The antigen remains unidentified. These data originate in a study of Graves' ophthalmopathy and Graves' hyperthyroidism. On the study more broadly: Untreated patients at initial diagnosis provided peripheral blood.

The authors amplified TCR beta CDR3 regions, and they did so from RNA transcripts for repertoire sequencing. The workflow started with a first-round RT-PCR run with HTBI primers and then moved on to a second-round multiplex PCR. TCRdb redid the calling of the multiplex PCR reads with MiXCR, one entry per CDR3 protein. Of roughly 700,000 distinct CDR3 sequences detected, 35% to 50% appear once; the ten largest clones hold roughly 45%. The evidence that diagnosis relied on was clinical symptoms, serum thyroxine, TRAb, thyroid ultrasound and orbital computed tomography. PBMCs were isolated from a roughly 10 ml sample of fresh peripheral blood. Germline-derived CDR1 and CDR2 are MGHRA and YSYEKL. The CDR3 has 16 amino acids. Between the trimmed V and J ends, which lost 0 bases and 4 bases, there was a span of 16 bases. Overall study findings and caveats: The model's ophthalmopathy progression predictions had roughly 69% sensitivity and roughly 72% specificity.

Sequenced input: peripheral blood. The receptor's source is an adult man with Graves' ophthalmopathy. The rearrangement joins TRBV4-1 to TRBJ2-7; D may be TRBD1 (5 bases). CDR3 region: CASSQDYSTEAYEQYF. DNA for the CDR3: TGCGCCAGCAGCCAAGATTACTCGACAGAAGCTTACGAGCAGTACTTC.